A single sample gave rise to the 12 T cell receptor beta chains below, sequenced in a study of blood T cells in healthy people across ages. Alongside a J-beta primer mix, a sample-barcoded 5' primer served in a second PCR lasting roughly 7 to 11 cycles. TCRdb ran MiXCR on the 5' RACE reads and lists one entry per CDR3 protein. This table has roughly 2 million distinct CDR3 sequences, about 50% appearing once. Specimen: blood. The receptors come from a woman in her thirties or forties in good health.

This clonotype showed up just once. The V and J genes are TRBV10-3 and TRBJ1-4; D is possibly TRBD1 (6 bases). The V gene lost 6 bases and the J gene lost 0 bases, with 8 bases spanning the gap. Germline V gene data show CDR1 as ENHRY and CDR2 as SYGVKD. The CDR3 runs to 14 residues. The CDR3 coding sequence is TGTGCCATCAGGAAGGGGGCAACTAATGAAAAACTGTTTTTT. Protein product: CAIRKGATNEKLFF.

J is TRBJ2-7 and V is TRBV5-1, with TRBD1 matching 9 bases. CDR3 length: 14 amino acids. The trim removed 7 bases at V and 2 bases at J, leaving 7 bases unmatched. CDR1 and CDR2 from the germline V gene are SGHRS and YFSETQ. CDR3 protein: CASETGGSPYEQYF. Here the CDR3 DNA reads TGCGCCAGCGAAACAGGGGGCTCACCCTACGAGCAGTACTTC.

The chain is built from TRBV29-1 and TRBJ1-1, with TRBD1 as a possible D gene (6 bases). The germline V gene encodes CDR1 SQVTM and CDR2 ANQGSEA. V lost 5 bases and J lost 1, with 11 bases in between. The CDR3 spans 13 residues. The CDR3 region is CSVRGHQNTEAFF. The CDR3 DNA reads as TGCAGCGTTCGGGGACACCAGAACACTGAAGCTTTCTTT.

The chain has TRBV6-6 and TRBJ2-7; 9 nucleotides line up with TRBD2. The CDR3 is 14 residues long. V was pared by 6 bases and J by 7 bases, with 10 bases of the junction left unmatched. Germline loops: CDR1 MNHNY, CDR2 SVGAGI (reference sequence). As DNA, the CDR3 is TGTGCCAGCAGCCCGACAGCGGGGGGTTGGGAGCAGTACTTC. The encoded protein is CASSPTAGGWEQYF.

CDR3 in DNA: TGTGCCAGCAGTCAAAGTTGGCCCCCAGAGCAGTACTTC. Its translation is CASSQSWPPEQYF. The chain recombines TRBV27 with TRBJ2-7; D is unclear. The V gene's germline CDR1 is MNHEY and CDR2 SMNVEV (reference sequence). The CDR3 extends over 13 amino acids. V lost 5 bases and J lost 7, with 15 bases in between.

The CDR3: CSVRGPSGTAYEQYF. For the CDR3, the DNA is TGCAGCGTAAGAGGACCTAGCGGGACGGCCTACGAGCAGTACTTC. The chain recombines TRBV29-1 with TRBJ2-5; TRBD2 matches 9 bases. The DNA end is more similar to TRBJ2-7, so the J call may be wrong. The CDR3 runs to 15 residues. CDR1 is SQVTM and CDR2 is ANQGSEA in the germline V gene.

This clonotype was found a few times. The chain joins TRBV2 to TRBJ2-5, with D unclear. This CDR3 is 16 amino acids long. Germline lookup yields CDR1 SNHLY and CDR2 FYNNEI. Trimming left V 0 bases short and J 0 bases short, with 11 bases between. The CDR3 loop reads CASSEALGTYQETQYF. The CDR3 DNA reads as TGTGCCAGCAGTGAAGCGCTCGGAACGTACCAAGAGACCCAGTACTTC. Drawing the rest from reference TRBV2 and TRBJ2-5, the complete variable domain is EPEVTQTPSHQVTQMGQEVILRCVPISNHLYFYWYRQILGQKVEFLVSFYNNEISEKSEIFDDQFSVERPDGSNFTLKIRSTKLEDSAMYFCASSEALGTYQETQYFGPGTRLLVL.

The chain is built from TRBV6-1 and TRBJ1-4; 7 bases are shared with TRBD1. Unmatched junction bases numbered 11, after V lost 8 bases and J lost 5 bases. The CDR3 sequence is 15 residues long. The V gene's germline CDR1 is MNHNS and CDR2 SASEGT. In nucleotides, the CDR3 is TGTGCCAGCCTAGCCCAGGGACAGCTAAATGAAAAACTGTTTTTT. Translating gives CASLAQGQLNEKLFF.

The chain is built from TRBV6-2 or TRBV6-3 and TRBJ2-5; D is uncertain. Judging by the DNA end, TRBJ2-7 fits better; the J call may be wrong. The CDR3 consists of 13 residues. The germline CDR1 and CDR2 sequences are MNHEY and SVGEGT. DNA for the CDR3: TGTGCCAGCAGTTATTCTGCGCGGTACGAGCAGTACTTC. This encodes CASSYSARYEQYF.

This clonotype was seen more than once but under ten times. The V call is TRBV29-1, the J call TRBJ2-7, with TRBD1 identical over 7 bases. CDR1 and CDR2 (germline): SQVTM, ANQGSEA. V trimming: 7 bases; J trimming: 6 bases; junction bases outside the gene matches: 9. The length of the CDR3 is 12 residues. The CDR3 DNA sequence: TGCAGCGCTTCAACGACAGGGCTCGAGCAGTACTTC. Its protein is CSASTTGLEQYF.

V gene TRBV4-3 combines with J gene TRBJ1-6; TRBD1 might be the D (5 bases). The CDR3 has 20 residues. Trimming took off 0 bases at V and 4 bases at J, with 22 bases between the two ends. Per the germline V gene, CDR1 is LGHNA and CDR2 is YSLEER. The CDR3 sequence is CASSQDPTGGGNVYNSPLHF. CDR3 bases: TGCGCCAGCAGCCAAGATCCGACCGGGGGTGGGAATGTTTATAATTCACCCCTCCACTTT.

This clonotype was seen at least ten times. The J gene is TRBJ2-7, the V gene TRBV7-2; D is perhaps TRBD1 (5 bases). V lost 2 bases and J 4 bases, leaving 15 bases between the germline ends. This CDR3 spans 15 amino acids. Germline V lookup: CDR1 SGHTA, CDR2 FQGNSA. Here the CDR3 reads CASSLRQGSSYEQYF. The DNA of the CDR3 is TGTGCCAGCAGCTTAAGGCAGGGCTCTTCGTACGAGCAGTACTTC.